This T cell receptor (beta chain) came from a study of blood T cells in healthy people across ages. Overall study results and limits: Leaving the PBMCs unsorted stopped any conclusive comparison of naive versus antigen-experienced cells. Fewer expanded clones and more diversity marked long-lived versus aged donors.

The germline V gene has CDR1 SGHRS and CDR2 YFSETQ. There are 14 residues in the CDR3. Trimming took off 0 bases at V and 10 bases at J, with 14 bases between the two ends. Every sample gave at least 5.5 micrograms of total RNA when it was extracted. Through a sample-barcoded 5' primer and a J-beta primer mix, a second PCR was run for roughly 6 to 12 cycles. Every sample produced at least 2.5 million CDR3-containing paired-end reads. TCRdb re-called the 5' RACE reads with MiXCR, one entry per CDR3 protein. The sample lists fewer than 950,000 distinct CDR3 sequences, 53% occurring once. As regards this clonotype: The antigen remains undetermined.

This clonotype was sampled from a man older than 75 in good health. Material: blood. The genes are TRBV5-1 and TRBJ2-1; D not certain. The CDR3 reads CASSLEGALGEQFF. CDR3 coding DNA: TGCGCCAGCAGCTTGGAAGGTGCCCTAGGCGAGCAGTTCTTC.